A single sample gave rise to the 9 T cell receptor beta chains below, sequenced in a study of CD8 T cells in ankylosing spondylitis. Overall study results and limits: There was a TCR beta motif, made of eight highly homologous variants, that appeared characteristic of ankylosing spondylitis blood.

One entry per CDR3 protein, called by TCRdb with MiXCR from the 5' RACE reads. The sample carries 450,000 to 550,000 distinct CDR3 sequences, approximately 5% recorded once. Which antigens these TCRs recognize remains unknown. Material: blood, either unsorted or a sorted T cell fraction (not recorded which). The receptors originated from a male donor with ankylosing spondylitis.

The table lists this clonotype with many counts. The V call is TRBV7-2, the J call TRBJ1-4; a possible D gene is TRBD1 (5 bases). The germline gives CDR1 SGHTA, CDR2 FQGNSA. V was shortened by 5 bases and J by 10 bases, with 17 bases between the two germline ends. CDR3 size: 14 residues. CDR3 nucleotides: TGTGCCAGCAGCCCCCTGGGTGTGGGGGGAAAACTGTTTTTT. Translation gives CASSPLGVGGKLFF.

There are many counts of this clonotype. The V and J genes are TRBV18 and TRBJ1-1, with a possible D match to TRBD1 (6 bases). The CDR3 is made up of 13 amino acids. Trimming took off 2 bases at V and 6 bases at J, with 10 bases between the two ends. Per the germline V gene, CDR1 is KGHSH and CDR2 is LQKENI. CDR3 nucleotide sequence: TGTGCCAGCTCACCATCACAGGGAGCTGAAGCTTTCTTT. It yields the protein CASSPSQGAEAFF.

There are many counts of this clonotype. The V call is TRBV12-3 or TRBV12-4, the J call TRBJ1-5; D is perhaps TRBD1 (5 bases). The CDR3 is 12 amino acids. Trimming took 3 bases from V and 8 from J, leaving 8 bases between them. Here the CDR3 reads CASSLRGEPQHF. The CDR3 DNA follows: TGTGCCAGCAGTTTGCGAGGGGAGCCCCAGCATTTT.

This clonotype was recorded many times. V gene TRBV5-1 combines with J gene TRBJ1-1; D remains ambiguous. The germline V and J ends were trimmed by 3 bases and 1 base, with 10 bases remaining between them. CDR3 length equals 14 residues. Germline lookup yields CDR1 SGHRS and CDR2 YFSETQ. CDR3: CASSWISGNTEAFF. The CDR3 coding sequence is TGCGCCAGCAGCTGGATATCCGGGAACACTGAAGCTTTCTTT. Using reference TRBV5-1 and TRBJ1-1 for the parts outside the CDR3, the full variable domain is KAGVTQTPRYLIKTRGQQVTLSCSPISGHRSVSWYQQTPGQGLQFLFEYFSETQRNKGNFPGRFSGRQFSNSRSEMNVSTLELGDSALYLCASSWISGNTEAFFGQGTRLTVV.

This clonotype was picked up many times. The V gene is TRBV20-1, the J gene TRBJ1-5, with a tentative D call TRBD1 (6 bases). Trimming took 2 bases from V and 3 from J, leaving 17 bases between them. CDR1 is DFQATT, CDR2 SNEGSKA, per germline (reference sequence). The CDR3 sequence is 16 residues long. DNA of the CDR3: TGCAGTGCTAGACTCCTAGCTAGGGGGTACAATCAGCCCCAGCATTTT. Its protein is CSARLLARGYNQPQHF.

This clonotype was seen many times. The V and J genes are TRBV7-3 and TRBJ1-2; D remains unclear. Germline assignment: CDR1 SGHTA and CDR2 FQGTGA. V was clipped by 5 bases and J by 8 bases, with 15 bases between them. This CDR3 is built from 13 residues. The CDR3 reads CASSPAVGRGYTF. DNA of the CDR3: TGTGCCAGCAGCCCGGCCGTCGGAAGAGGCTACACCTTC.

This clonotype came up many times. The CDR3 DNA sequence: TGTGCCAGCAGCTCCTTCCAGCGGGGGGACTCCTACGAGCAGTACTTC. Residues: CASSSFQRGDSYEQYF. V and J are TRBV7-2 and TRBJ2-7; 9 bases agree with TRBD2. Germline V CDR1 and CDR2: SGHTA, FQGNSA. V lost 4 bases, J lost 0 bases, and 7 bases stayed unmatched. The CDR3 sequence is 16 residues long.

Many counts were recorded for this clonotype. The J gene is TRBJ2-1, the V gene TRBV4-3; D remains unclear. V dropped 1 base and J dropped 8 bases, with 9 bases sitting between them. The CDR3 has 13 amino acids. The germline CDR1 and CDR2 sequences are LGHNA and YSLEER. CDR3 sequence: CASSQGTYYEQFF. The CDR3 nucleotides are TGCGCCAGCAGCCAAGGGACCTATTATGAGCAGTTCTTC.

Many counts were recorded for this clonotype. The rearrangement links TRBV13 to TRBJ2-1, with D possibly TRBD1 on 6 matching bases. From germline, CDR1 is PRHDT and CDR2 FYEKMQ (reference sequence). The CDR3 spans 14 residues. The V end lost 1 base, the J end lost 7 bases, and 11 bases lay between the germline ends. The CDR3 region has the DNA TGTGCCAGCAGCTTAGTGGGGGCAAGGAATGAGCAGTTCTTC. It codes for CASSLVGARNEQFF.